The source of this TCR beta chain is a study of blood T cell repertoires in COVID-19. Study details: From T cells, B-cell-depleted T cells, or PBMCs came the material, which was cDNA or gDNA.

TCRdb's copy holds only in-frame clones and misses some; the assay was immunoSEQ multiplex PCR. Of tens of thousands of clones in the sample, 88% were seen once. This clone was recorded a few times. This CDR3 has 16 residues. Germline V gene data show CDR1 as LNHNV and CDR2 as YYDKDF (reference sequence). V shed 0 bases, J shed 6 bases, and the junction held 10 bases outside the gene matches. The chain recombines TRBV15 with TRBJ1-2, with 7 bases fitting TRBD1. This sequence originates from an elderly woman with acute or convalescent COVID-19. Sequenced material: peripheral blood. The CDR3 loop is CATSRDTTGVRDGYTF. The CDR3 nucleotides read TGTGCCACCAGCAGAGATACCACAGGGGTTCGGGATGGCTACACCTTC.